The 11 T cell receptor beta chains below all came from one sample that was sequenced in a study of T-cell memory formation after mild COVID-19. TCRdb reanalysed the 5' RACE reads using MiXCR and keeps one entry per CDR3 protein. The data show approximately 480,000 distinct CDR3 sequences, around a sixth seen once. The sequenced sample was PBMCs or a T cell subset sorted from them (not recorded which). The receptor set was obtained from an adult woman who had mild COVID-19 (a few samples of this study predate the infection). Cell type and time point are not known.

This clonotype occurred a few times. This chain joins TRBV12-3 or TRBV12-4 and TRBJ1-2; the match to TRBD1 covers 7 bases. V dropped 3 bases and J dropped 4; count of bases not matched to a gene: 8. The CDR3 covers 15 residues. CDR3 sequence reads: CASSLGQRGSYGYTF. In DNA, the CDR3 is TGTGCCAGCAGTTTGGGACAGCGCGGGAGCTATGGCTACACCTTC.

The rearrangement links TRBV6-1 to TRBJ2-7, with D possibly being TRBD1 (5 bases). Germline V gene sequence: CDR1 MNHNS, CDR2 SASEGT. The germline V and J ends were trimmed by 3 bases and 5 bases, with 17 bases remaining between them. The CDR3 extends over 15 amino acids. CDR3 nucleotide sequence: TGTGCCAGCAGTGAGTCGGTGGGGCGTTCACACGAGCAGTACTTC. This gives the protein CASSESVGRSHEQYF.

This chain links TRBV5-1 with TRBJ2-7, with D possibly being TRBD1 (6 bases). This CDR3 has 20 residues. V was clipped by 1 base and J by 0 bases, with 26 bases between them. Germline-derived CDR1 and CDR2 are SGHRS and YFSETQ. The CDR3 protein is CASSLRRPTHLRDTSYEQYF. The CDR3 DNA is TGCGCCAGCAGCTTGCGGCGCCCCACCCACCTACGGGACACCTCCTACGAGCAGTACTTC.

J is TRBJ2-2 and V is TRBV27; unclear D gene. Between the trimmed V and J ends, which lost 0 bases and 2 bases, there was a span of 7 bases. CDR3 size: 15 residues. Germline lookup yields CDR1 MNHEY and CDR2 SMNVEV (reference sequence). The CDR3 DNA sequence: TGTGCCAGCAGTTTATCGATCATAAACACCGGGGAGCTGTTTTTT. Protein product: CASSLSIINTGELFF.

This clonotype was counted at least ten times. The chain carries TRBV20-1 and TRBJ1-3; 7 bases align to TRBD1. V was pared by 5 bases and J by 0 bases, with 7 bases of the junction left unmatched. Germline V CDR1 and CDR2: DFQATT, SNEGSKA (reference sequence). This CDR3 has 15 residues. This CDR3 is CSAGGGGPSGNTIYF. CDR3 coding DNA: TGCAGTGCTGGAGGAGGGGGCCCCTCTGGAAACACCATATATTTT.

CDR3 nucleotides: TGTGCCAGCAGACGGGACAGGGATGAGACCCAGTACTTC. It encodes CASRRDRDETQYF. The chain is built from TRBV5-4 and TRBJ2-5; 9 bases align to TRBD1. This CDR3 spans 13 amino acids. Trimming took 5 bases from V and 5 from J; bases not matched to a gene: 4. Germline V gene lookup returns CDR1 SGHNT and CDR2 YYREEE (reference sequence).

This clonotype has ten or more counts. V usage is TRBV5-1 and J usage is TRBJ2-1; D is unresolved. The CDR3 contains 13 residues. The germline V gene has CDR1 SGHRS and CDR2 YFSETQ. With 2 bases removed from V and 9 bases from J, the gap between germline ends came to 12 bases. The DNA of the CDR3 is TGCGCCAGCAGCTTCGGATATCCAGCTGAGCAGTTCTTC. Amino acid sequence: CASSFGYPAEQFF.

The V gene is TRBV24-1, the J gene TRBJ2-1; D is possibly TRBD1 (5 bases). Trimming cost V 4 bases and J 13 bases, with 16 bases left between them. This CDR3 comprises 13 residues. Germline V CDR1 and CDR2: KGHDR, SFDVKD. The CDR3 region has the DNA TGTGCCACCAGTGACACGGACCCAAGGGGACAGTTCTTC. Amino acids: CATSDTDPRGQFF.

The chain couples TRBV4-1 to TRBJ2-5; a weak D match, TRBD2 (6 bases). The V gene lost 4 bases and the J gene lost 4 bases, with 19 bases spanning the gap. CDR3 length: 16 residues. CDR1 is MGHRA, CDR2 YSYEKL, per germline. CDR3: CASSLTGGASSETQYF. In DNA form, the CDR3 reads TGCGCCAGCAGCCTCACGGGCGGGGCTAGTTCAGAGACCCAGTACTTC.

This clonotype was counted ten times or more. The chain couples TRBV12-3 or TRBV12-4 to TRBJ2-7; 7 bases are a match to TRBD1. With 6 bases clipped from V and 2 bases from J, the junction kept 13 bases outside the gene matches. The length of the CDR3 is 16 residues. CDR3 DNA: TGTGCCAGCAGCCCTCGACAGGGCGAGGGTGCCTACGAGCAGTACTTC. It codes for CASSPRQGEGAYEQYF.

This clonotype was found a few times. The chain couples TRBV29-1 to TRBJ2-2, with a tentative D call TRBD2 (5 bases). The CDR3 is 13 residues long. V was cut by 5 bases and J by 5 bases, with 12 bases left in between. Germline V CDR1 and CDR2: SQVTM, ANQGSEA. The CDR3 region is CSVSRTGTGELFF. CDR3 coding DNA: TGCAGCGTTTCCCGGACTGGGACCGGGGAGCTGTTTTTT.